This TCR beta chain was identified during a study of graft-versus-host responses after intestinal transplantation. Turning to the study itself: Each of the recipients got a multivisceral, liver-intestinal, or isolated intestinal transplant.

Whole-study findings and limits: Detection of GvH clones occurred in recipient marrow, and some had their first appearance in ileum or blood.

This clone was observed a handful of times. No antigen is known for it. The CDR3 sequence is 18 residues long. Germline CDR1 ENHRY, CDR2 SYGVKD. V dropped 6 bases and J dropped 0; count of bases not matched to a gene: 9. The repertoire was sequenced with immunoSEQ multiplex PCR; TCRdb's copy has only in-frame clones and lacks some. The data show under 130,000 clones, 93% seen once. The chain combines TRBV10-3 with TRBJ2-7, with 15 bases aligning to TRBD2. Sequencing used unstimulated CD8+ T cells sorted from spleen or lymph node cells, obtained before intestinal transplant. The clonotype originates from a human donor who received an intestinal transplant. The CDR3 loop reads CAIRAGTSGGTSSYEQYF. The CDR3 region has the DNA TGTGCCATCAGGGCCGGGACTAGCGGGGGGACGAGCTCCTACGAGCAGTACTTC.